This entry lists 2 T cell receptor beta chains sequenced from one sample in a study of spatial heterogeneity in lung cancer (dated by TCRdb to between 2019 and 2020). The sample's time point label, in plain terms: sample taken at primary tumor resection. Without any cell sorting, TCR sequencing was performed on whole RNA extracted either from tumor and nontumor lung tissue or from cryopreserved PBMC samples. The method behind the library was 5' RACE. TCRdb lists the instrument as NextSeq 500. TCRdb cleaned the public reads at Q25 with fastp, built clones with MiXCR and kept in-frame beta chains. For every CDR3 protein sequence, its rows merge into one entry that carries the most common genes and DNA. This sample has roughly 70,000 distinct CDR3 sequences in its table, and about an eighth of those were observed once. The top ten clones comprise 6.5% to 8.5% of the sample. Specimen: PBMCs, collected at surgery. The receptor set was obtained from a male donor with early-stage non-small cell lung cancer.

The V and J genes are TRBV28 and TRBJ2-3; weak D call: TRBD1 (5 bases). CDR1 MDHEN and CDR2 SYDVKM come from the germline V gene. Trimming took off 8 bases at V and 0 bases at J, with 21 bases between the two ends. The CDR3 has 17 amino acids. The CDR3 reads CASGSGRAPVSTDTQYF. In nucleotides, the CDR3 is TGTGCCAGCGGATCAGGCAGGGCTCCCGTTAGCACAGATACGCAGTATTTT. The whole variable domain, remainder taken from reference TRBV28 and TRBJ2-3, is DVKVTQSSRYLVKRTGEKVFLECVQDMDHENMFWYRQDPGLGLRLIYFSYDVKMKEKGDIPEGYSVSREKKERFSLILESASTNQTSMYLCASGSGRAPVSTDTQYFGPGTRLTVL.

Ten or more counts support this clonotype. The chain carries TRBV25-1 and TRBJ2-3; a weak D match, TRBD2 (5 bases). The V gene lost 8 bases and the J gene lost 7 bases, with 10 bases spanning the gap. Per germline, CDR1 MGHDK and CDR2 SYGVNS. This CDR3 comprises 11 residues. The CDR3 sequence: CASSPGNTQYF. The CDR3 coding sequence is TGTGCCAGCTCCCCGGGAAATACGCAGTATTTT.